Listed here is a single TCR beta chain. No antigen is known for it. J gave up 5 bases and V 6 bases, and 12 bases lay outside the gene matches. Germline CDR1 is SGHRS and CDR2 is YFSETQ. The CDR3 has 17 residues. The source of the sample is a study of T cells in Graves' hyperthyroidism and ophthalmopathy. Overall study: Blood from the periphery was taken at initial diagnosis, before any treatment. Study-level findings and limits: Most thyroid clonotypes with frequency above 0.001 were detected in blood. Before onset, ophthalmopathy was predicted by the model a median roughly 6.8 months earlier.

The investigators amplified TCR beta CDR3 regions from RNA transcripts. TCR CDR3 underwent first-round RT-PCR with the HTBI primer set. One entry per CDR3 protein results from TCRdb running MiXCR on the multiplex PCR reads. The sample has 330,000 or so distinct CDR3 sequences; approximately 18% are singletons. PBMCs were sourced from approximately 9.3 ml fresh peripheral blood. J is TRBJ2-2 and V is TRBV5-1, with TRBD2 matching over 11 bases. The clonotype was recovered from a man aged 45-60 years with Graves' ophthalmopathy. Sequencing was done on a sample of blood. The CDR3, as DNA: TGCGCCAGCACTTTCATAGCGGGAGGGCCCCAGACCGGGGAGCTGTTTTTT. Translating gives CASTFIAGGPQTGELFF.